The entry below describes one T cell receptor beta chain. The data belong to a study of shared clonotypes between healthy human individuals. About the study: Donors had three CD4 naive, three CD4 memory, two CD8 naive and one CD8 memory plate apiece.

Each subset's genomic DNA was shared equally among a number of immunoSEQ plates. 200 to 250 ng DNA, 30,000 to 35,000 T cell genomes, went into each sorted-subset replicate PCR. Repertoires were generated with immunoSEQ multiplex PCR, while TCRdb's copy carries only in-frame clones and drops some. The data hold 1.4 million or so clones, with approximately 98.5% observed a single time. The TCR sequence derives from a man younger than 40 in good health. Sequencing used naive CD4+ T cells sorted from blood. Subset reported: CD45RA+ positively selected.

The CDR3 bases are TGTGCCAGCAGTGAACGGGGGGTCCAGTTCTTC. This translates into CASSERGVQFF. This chain links TRBV6-1 with TRBJ2-1, with 7 bases that match TRBD2. The J segment lost 13 bases and the V segment lost 2 bases, leaving 2 bases of the junction unmatched. CDR3 length: 11 amino acids. In germline, CDR1 is MNHNS, CDR2 SASEGT.